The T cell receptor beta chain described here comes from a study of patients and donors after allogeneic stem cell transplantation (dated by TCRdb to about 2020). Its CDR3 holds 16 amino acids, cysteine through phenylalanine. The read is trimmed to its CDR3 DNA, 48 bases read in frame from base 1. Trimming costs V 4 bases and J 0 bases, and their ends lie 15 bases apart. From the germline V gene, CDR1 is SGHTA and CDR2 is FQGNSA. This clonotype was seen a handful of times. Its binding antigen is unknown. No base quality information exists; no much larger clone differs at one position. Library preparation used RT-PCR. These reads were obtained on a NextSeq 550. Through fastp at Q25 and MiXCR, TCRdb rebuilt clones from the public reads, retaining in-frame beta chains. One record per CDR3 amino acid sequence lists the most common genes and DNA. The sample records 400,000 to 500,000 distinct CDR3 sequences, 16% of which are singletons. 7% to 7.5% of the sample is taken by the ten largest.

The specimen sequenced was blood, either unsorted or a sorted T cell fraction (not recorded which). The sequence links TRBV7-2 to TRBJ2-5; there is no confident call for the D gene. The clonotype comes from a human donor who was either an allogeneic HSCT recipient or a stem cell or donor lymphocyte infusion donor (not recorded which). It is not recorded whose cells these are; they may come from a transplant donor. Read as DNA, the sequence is TGTGCCAGCAGCTCATCATATGGACGGTACCAAGAGACCCAGTACTTC. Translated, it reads CASSSSYGRYQETQYF.